Following are 18 T cell receptor beta chains from one sample sequenced in a study of T cells in Graves' hyperthyroidism and ophthalmopathy. RNA transcripts were the template for amplifying TCR beta CDR3 regions. The primer set for the first-round RT-PCR of the TCR CDR3 was HTBI. MiXCR, run by TCRdb on the multiplex PCR reads, gives a single entry per CDR3 protein. The table has 150,000 to 200,000 distinct CDR3 sequences, over 15% seen once; the top ten hold under 35%. Input material: blood. These receptors all come from a woman in her 50s with Graves' hyperthyroidism.

This clonotype was counted at least ten times. The chain employs TRBV4-1 and TRBJ2-5; either TRBD1 or TRBD2 may supply D (5 bases each). V was trimmed by 0 bases and J by 5 bases, leaving 16 bases between them. Germline assignment: CDR1 MGHRA and CDR2 YSYEKL. The CDR3 is 16 amino acids. Written as DNA, the CDR3 is TGCGCCAGCAGCCAAGATCCCCGCGCAGGGAGTGAGACCCAGTACTTC. Its translation is CASSQDPRAGSETQYF.

The chain combines TRBV5-5 with TRBJ1-4; 7 bases match TRBD1. The ends lost 0 bases at V and 4 bases at J; junction bases unmatched: 3. Germline-derived CDR1 and CDR2 are SGHKS and YYEKEE (reference sequence). CDR3 length equals 15 residues. CDR3 in amino acids: CASSLEGQLNEKLFF. In DNA, the CDR3 is TGTGCCAGCAGCTTGGAGGGACAGCTTAATGAAAAACTGTTTTTT.

Ten or more counts support this clonotype. This chain links TRBV9 with TRBJ2-1, with a possible D match to TRBD1 (6 bases). This CDR3 contains 16 residues. V dropped 5 bases and J dropped 4 bases, with 19 bases sitting between them. The germline gives CDR1 SGDLS, CDR2 YYNGEE. The CDR3, as DNA: TGTGCCAGCAGTGTTGGACCCACACAGGGATACAATGAGCAGTTCTTC. Translating it yields CASSVGPTQGYNEQFF.

In its sample, this clonotype was seen many times. V gene TRBV5-6 combines with J gene TRBJ1-5; tentatively, D is TRBD1 (5 bases). V lost 2 bases and J 5 bases, leaving 11 bases between the germline ends. The CDR3 is made up of 14 amino acids. Germline assignment: CDR1 SGHDT and CDR2 YYEEEE. For the CDR3, the DNA is TGTGCCAGCAGCTTTTCAGGAGGGGATCAGCCCCAGCATTTT. Its protein is CASSFSGGDQPQHF. The variable domain in full, with the rest retrieved from reference TRBV5-6 and TRBJ1-5, is DAGVTQSPTHLIKTRGQQVTLRCSPKSGHDTVSWYQQALGQGPQFIFQYYEEEERQRGNFPDRFSGHQFPNYSSELNVNALLLGDSALYLCASSFSGGDQPQHFGDGTRLSIL.

This clonotype was observed a handful of times. The chain recombines TRBV27 with TRBJ2-1, with 11 bases lining up with TRBD1. With V trimmed by 4 bases and J by 2 bases, 4 bases remained unmatched. This CDR3 region has 16 residues. Germline CDR1 is MNHEY and CDR2 is SMNVEV (reference sequence). CDR3 coding DNA: TGTGCCAGCAGTTCCGGGACAGGGGGACCCTACAATGAGCAGTTCTTC. Translating gives CASSSGTGGPYNEQFF.

This clonotype was picked up many times. The chain is built from TRBV20-1 and TRBJ2-5, with D unresolved. CDR1 and CDR2 (germline): DFQATT, SNEGSKA (reference sequence). This CDR3 is built from 13 residues. V lost 2 bases to trimming and J lost 2 bases, with 9 bases between them. As DNA, the CDR3 is TGCAGTGCTAGACCTCACGGTCAAGAGACCCAGTACTTC. This translates into CSARPHGQETQYF.

This clonotype was recorded many times. The rearrangement joins TRBV6-2 or TRBV6-3 to TRBJ2-3; D might be TRBD1 or TRBD2, each matching 5 bases. Trimming took 2 bases from V and 6 from J, leaving 15 bases between them. Germline values: CDR1 MNHEY, CDR2 SVGEGT. This CDR3 is built from 15 residues. Here the CDR3 reads CASSYPPSGTDTQYF. The DNA for the CDR3 is TGTGCCAGCAGTTACCCACCTAGTGGGACCGATACGCAGTATTTT.

In DNA form, the CDR3 reads TGTGCCAGCAGTTTATCACAGAACTCCTATAATTCACCCCTCCACTTT. Residues: CASSLSQNSYNSPLHF. This chain links TRBV28 with TRBJ1-6; D is uncertain. Germline V gene sequence: CDR1 MDHEN, CDR2 SYDVKM. V was shortened by 1 base and J by 0 bases, with 7 bases between the two germline ends. The CDR3 has 16 residues.

This clonotype occurred many times. This sequence joins TRBV6-1 and TRBJ2-1; D is possibly TRBD1 or TRBD2 (5 bases each). The V end lost 6 bases, the J end lost 5 bases, and 23 bases lay between the germline ends. In germline, CDR1 is MNHNS, CDR2 SASEGT. The CDR3 has 17 residues. The CDR3 here is CASSGVFLAGSNNEQFF. The CDR3 DNA reads as TGTGCCAGCAGCGGGGTCTTTTTGGCAGGGAGTAACAATGAGCAGTTCTTC.

This clonotype was counted ten times or more. V usage is TRBV19 and J usage is TRBJ2-7; TRBD2 matches at 13 bases. CDR3 length equals 15 residues. The junction had 3 bases not matched to a gene; V was cut back by 4 bases and J by 3 bases. The germline V gene encodes CDR1 LNHDA and CDR2 SQIVND (reference sequence). Here the CDR3 DNA reads TGTGCCAGTAGTACAGGGACTAGCGGGGTCTACGAGCAGTACTTC. Its translation is CASSTGTSGVYEQYF.

This clonotype was counted at least ten times. This sequence joins TRBV9 and TRBJ2-7; D possibly corresponds to TRBD1 (5 bases). CDR3 length: 12 amino acids. CDR1 SGDLS and CDR2 YYNGEE come from the germline V gene. The V end was cut by 10 bases, the J end by 0 bases, with 11 bases between. The CDR3 loop reads CASGPSSYEQYF. CDR3 nucleotide sequence: TGTGCCTCAGGGCCCTCCTCCTACGAGCAGTACTTC. The full variable domain, its missing parts supplied by reference TRBV9 and TRBJ2-7, is DSGVTQTPKHLITATGQRVTLRCSPRSGDLSVYWYQQSLDQGLQFLIQYYNGEERAKGNILERFSAQQFPDLHSELNLSSLELGDSALYFCASGPSSYEQYFGPGTRLTVT.

Notes on this clonotype: A read error is possible here, since a much larger clone lies one base away. This sequence joins TRBV28 and TRBJ1-5, with no clear D. This CDR3 region has 12 residues. The germline gives CDR1 MDHEN, CDR2 SYDVKM. V was pared by 1 base and J by 6 bases, with 4 bases between. The CDR3 here is CASSLLGQPQHF. The CDR3 DNA reads as TGTGCCAGCAGTTTATTGGGTCAGCCCCAGCATTTT.

This clonotype appeared many times. The V and J genes are TRBV20-1 and TRBJ1-5; D not resolved. This CDR3 is 15 amino acids long. Between the trimmed V and J ends, which lost 2 bases and 0 bases, there was a span of 11 bases. The germline V gene has CDR1 DFQATT and CDR2 SNEGSKA (reference sequence). The CDR3 coding sequence is TGCAGTGCTAGACGGGCATCCTATAGCAATCAGCCCCAGCATTTT. The encoded protein is CSARRASYSNQPQHF.

The V call is TRBV3-1, the J call TRBJ1-2; TRBD1 is a possible D gene (6 bases). CDR3 length equals 15 residues. V was cut by 8 bases and J by 7 bases, with 23 bases left in between. The germline V gene has CDR1 LGHDT and CDR2 YNNKEL (reference sequence). CDR3 sequence reads: CASSERDTWVGGYTF. For the CDR3, the DNA is TGTGCCAGCTCGGAACGGGACACTTGGGTGGGTGGCTACACCTTC. Full variable domain (remainder filled in from reference TRBV3-1 and TRBJ1-2): DTAVSQTPKYLVTQMGNDKSIKCEQNLGHDTMYWYKQDSKKFLKIMFSYNNKELIINETVPNRFSPKSPDKAHLNLHINSLELGDSAVYFCASSERDTWVGGYTFGSGTRLTVV.

This clonotype was observed many times. This chain links TRBV29-1 with TRBJ2-3; 7 nucleotides agree with TRBD2. The CDR3 extends over 13 amino acids. J lost 4 bases, V lost 5 bases, and 6 bases had no gene match. Germline values: CDR1 SQVTM, CDR2 ANQGSEA. The CDR3 loop reads CSVRARGADTQYF. The CDR3 DNA reads TGCAGCGTTCGGGCTCGGGGGGCAGATACGCAGTATTTT.

This clonotype was detected only a few times. CDR3 coding DNA: TGTGCCAGTAGCTCGACCGATAACAGGGCCTACGAGCAGTACTTC. Amino acids: CASSSTDNRAYEQYF. The chain is built from TRBV19 and TRBJ2-7; possibly TRBD1 for D (6 bases). Between the trimmed V and J ends, which lost 6 bases and 2 bases, there was a span of 17 bases. CDR3 size: 15 residues. Germline V gene data show CDR1 as LNHDA and CDR2 as SQIVND (reference sequence).

This chain uses TRBV28 with TRBJ2-7; possibly TRBD2 for D (6 bases). The CDR3 sequence is 15 residues long. V dropped 6 bases and J dropped 9 bases, with 24 bases sitting between them. The germline CDR1 and CDR2 sequences are MDHEN and SYDVKM. The CDR3 bases are TGTGCCAGCAGAACCGGGACTCGCCCTGGTGAAGGGCAGTACTTC. It codes for CASRTGTRPGEGQYF.

This clonotype was seen many times. The chain couples TRBV7-9 to TRBJ2-1, with a tentative D call TRBD1 (5 bases). Germline values: CDR1 SEHNR, CDR2 FQNEAQ (reference sequence). Trimming removed 1 base from V and 9 bases from J, with 13 bases in between. The CDR3 totals 14 residues. CDR3 sequence: CASSLEGYRGEQFF. CDR3 nucleotides: TGTGCCAGCAGCTTAGAGGGCTATAGGGGTGAGCAGTTCTTC.